The rows below give T cell receptor beta chains drawn from one sample of a study of blood T cell repertoires in COVID-19. Here immunoSEQ multiplex PCR was the method, and the copy in TCRdb shows in-frame clones only, minus some. Altogether about 35,000 clones are present, around 86% being singletons, with the ten largest covering roughly a tenth. Specimen: peripheral blood. Source of these receptors: an elderly man with active COVID-19. CDR3s include the opening cysteine and the closing phenylalanine or tryptophan. The D gene is left open where the match is weak. The size of a clone is reported for some rows only, either as once, few or many, or as a class for expanded clones.

D gene,V gene,J gene,clone size,CDR3 DNA,CDR3 protein
-,TRBV11-2,TRBJ2-3,-,TGTGCCAGCAGCTTAGTAGGCGGGATGTCAGATACGCAGTATTTT,CASSLVGGMSDTQYF
TRBD1,TRBV6-5,TRBJ2-1,-,TGTGCCAGCAGGAAAACAGGGGCGGTTAATGAGCAGTTCTTC,CASRKTGAVNEQFF
TRBD2,TRBV5-1,TRBJ2-7,-,TGCGCCAGCAGCGGGACTAGCGGGGGTTACGAGCAGTACTTC,CASSGTSGGYEQYF
TRBD1,TRBV11-2,TRBJ1-4,-,TGTGCCAGCAGCTTCACAGGGGGCAATGAAAAACTGTTTTTT,CASSFTGGNEKLFF
-,TRBV7-9,TRBJ2-3,-,TGTGCCAGCTACCGAGCCATGGCCAGCGCGCAGTATTTT,CASYRAMASAQYF
-,TRBV15,TRBJ1-1,-,TGTGCCACCAGCAGAGGGGAGAAGGCTTTCTTT,CATSRGEKAFF
-,TRBV4-2,TRBJ2-2,-,TGTGCCAGCAGCCAGGCCAGGGGGGCCGGGGAGCTGTTTTTT,CASSQARGAGELFF
-,TRBV9,TRBJ2-5,-,TGTGCCAGCAGCGTTGAGGCGGAACGGAATTTTTTCGAAGAGACCCAGTACTTC,CASSVEAERNFFEETQYF
TRBD2,TRBV6-5,TRBJ2-1,few,TGTGCCAGCAGATCTAGCGGGAGGGCTATAAATGAGCAGTTCTTC,CASRSSGRAINEQFF
-,TRBV10-1,TRBJ2-5,-,TGCGCCAGCAGTGAGTCGAGTGGGACCCAGTACTTC,CASSESSGTQYF
-,TRBV10-3,TRBJ1-5,few,TGTGCCATCAGTGAGTTAGGGGACAATCAGCCCCAGCATTTT,CAISELGDNQPQHF
TRBD2,TRBV9,TRBJ2-7,once,TGTGCCAGCAGCGTAGAGGAGTGGGAGGGAAGCGAGCAGTACTTC,CASSVEEWEGSEQYF
TRBD2,TRBV9,TRBJ2-7,once,TGTGCCAGCAGCGTAGAGGGACTAGCGGTCTACGAGCAGTACTTC,CASSVEGLAVYEQYF
-,TRBV19,TRBJ2-3,-,TGTGCCACCCAACCGGTAGCTCTCGGGGCAGATACGCAGTATTTT,CATQPVALGADTQYF
TRBD1,TRBV6-1,TRBJ1-2,-,TGTGCCAGCAGTGATAGGGACAGGGGCATGTATGGCTACACCTTC,CASSDRDRGMYGYTF
TRBD2,TRBV7-9,TRBJ2-7,-,TGTGCCAGCAGTTTCAAGGGACTAGTAGGCAACGAGCAGTACTTC,CASSFKGLVGNEQYF
TRBD2,TRBV19,TRBJ2-2,few,TGTGCCAGTAGGTTTAGCGGGAGTGGTACCGGGGAGCTGTTTTTT,CASRFSGSGTGELFF
TRBD1,TRBV7-2,TRBJ1-2,few,TGTGCCAGCAGCCCACCCCCGCCCAGACAGGGGAACTATGGCTACACCTTC,CASSPPPPRQGNYGYTF
-,TRBV2,TRBJ2-5,few,TGTGCCAGCAGTGCCTTGGAGACCCAGTACTTC,CASSALETQYF
TRBD2,TRBV5-4,TRBJ2-5,-,TGTGCCAGCAGCTTGTTCGGGAGGAGGGAAGAGACCCAGTACTTC,CASSLFGRREETQYF
TRBD1,TRBV7-8,TRBJ2-7,few,TGTGCCAGCAGCGTCCCGGGACAGAGCTCCTACGAGCAGTACTTC,CASSVPGQSSYEQYF
-,TRBV15,TRBJ2-7,-,TGTGCCACCAGCAGAGCGTCCGGGACATCCCGCTACGAGCAGTACTTC,CATSRASGTSRYEQYF
TRBD2,TRBV14,TRBJ2-7,-,TGTGCCAACAGCCAAGGCCCCACCGGGACTAGCGGCTACGAGCAGTACTTC,CANSQGPTGTSGYEQYF
TRBD1,TRBV5-4,TRBJ1-6,-,TGTGCCAGCAGCTGGGGGACAGGGACGAATAATAATTCACCCCTCCACTTT,CASSWGTGTNNNSPLHF
-,TRBV18,TRBJ2-5,-,TGTGCCAGCTCACCACCGATTCGAACATGGCAAGAGACCCAGTACTTC,CASSPPIRTWQETQYF
-,TRBV11-2,TRBJ2-4,-,TGTGCCAGCAGCTTAATGGGACTGGGAAACATTCAGTACTTC,CASSLMGLGNIQYF
-,TRBV9,TRBJ2-7,-,TGTGCCAGCAGCCCCCGCCATAGCTCCTACGAGCAGTACTTC,CASSPRHSSYEQYF
-,TRBV5-4,TRBJ2-4,-,TGTGCCAGCAGCTTGAGGGGGACAGCCAAAAACATTCAGTACTTC,CASSLRGTAKNIQYF
TRBD1,TRBV19,TRBJ2-5,once,TGTGCCAGTAGTACTCCGGGACAGGGGTTTAGCCAGTACTTC,CASSTPGQGFSQYF
-,TRBV4-1,TRBJ2-1,-,TGCGCCAGCAGCCAGCAACCGGGACTGAGAAACAATGAGCAGTTCTTC,CASSQQPGLRNNEQFF
TRBD1,TRBV10-3,TRBJ2-3,few,TGTGCCATCAGTCCCGGGACAGGGGTGGGGGATACGCAGTATTTT,CAISPGTGVGDTQYF
-,TRBV19,TRBJ2-5,-,TGTGCCAGTAGTATAGAACTGCCGCAGACCCAGTACTTC,CASSIELPQTQYF
-,TRBV10-3,TRBJ2-5,-,TGTGCCATCAGTGAGTCTGGGTCGGGGGTGGAGACCCAGTACTTC,CAISESGSGVETQYF
TRBD2,TRBV15,TRBJ2-1,-,TGTGCCACCAGTCCGGGACTAGCGGCCTACAATGAGCAGTTCTTC,CATSPGLAAYNEQFF
TRBD1,TRBV19,TRBJ2-1,few,TGTGCCAGTAGTATAGACCCCCGGACAGGGGAGCTGAGCTCCTACAATGAGCAGTTCTTC,CASSIDPRTGELSSYNEQFF